What follows is one TCR beta chain and its context. TCRdb's copy holds only in-frame clones and misses some; the assay was immunoSEQ multiplex PCR. This table holds some 74,000 clones, approximately 80% found once. This sample is drawn from a study of blood T cell repertoires in COVID-19. The CDR3 spans 16 residues. The V and J ends lost 3 bases and 5 bases, in that order; junction bases with no gene match: 8. The germline gives CDR1 SGDLS, CDR2 YYNGEE. The specimen sequenced was peripheral blood. This clonotype was obtained from a woman aged 80 or over with active or convalescent COVID-19. The chain is built from TRBV9 and TRBJ2-7, with TRBD2 matching 13 bases. The CDR3 is CASSGAGTSGIHEQYF. The DNA of the CDR3 is TGTGCCAGCAGCGGCGCCGGGACTAGCGGGATCCACGAGCAGTACTTC.